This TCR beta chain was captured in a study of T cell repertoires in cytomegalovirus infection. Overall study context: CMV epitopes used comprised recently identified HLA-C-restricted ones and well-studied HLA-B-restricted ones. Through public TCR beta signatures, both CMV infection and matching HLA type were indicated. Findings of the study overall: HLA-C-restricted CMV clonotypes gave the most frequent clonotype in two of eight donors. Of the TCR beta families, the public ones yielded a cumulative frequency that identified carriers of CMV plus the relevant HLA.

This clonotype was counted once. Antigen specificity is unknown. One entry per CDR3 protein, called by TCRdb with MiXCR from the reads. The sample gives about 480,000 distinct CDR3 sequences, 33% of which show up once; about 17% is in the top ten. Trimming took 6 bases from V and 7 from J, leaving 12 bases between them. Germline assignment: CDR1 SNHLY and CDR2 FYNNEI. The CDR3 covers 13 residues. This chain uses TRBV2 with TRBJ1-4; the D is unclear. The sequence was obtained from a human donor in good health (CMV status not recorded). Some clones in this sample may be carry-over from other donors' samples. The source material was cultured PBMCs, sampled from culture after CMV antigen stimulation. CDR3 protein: CASRAGFGEKLFF. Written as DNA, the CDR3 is TGTGCCAGCAGAGCAGGATTCGGTGAAAAACTGTTTTTT.